This TCR beta chain comes out of a study of T-cell memory formation after mild COVID-19. Study summary: The study found TCR clusters largely donor specific.

This CDR3 spans 15 amino acids. Germline CDR1 reads SGHRS; CDR2 reads YFSETQ. Trimming removed 0 bases from V and 5 bases from J; junction bases left unmatched: 5. TCRdb ran MiXCR on the 5' RACE reads and lists one entry per CDR3 protein. The sample has about 190,000 distinct CDR3 sequences, about a sixth seen once. The material sequenced was PBMCs or a T cell subset sorted from them (not recorded which). The genes are TRBV5-1 and TRBJ2-7, with 10 bases lining up with TRBD1. The receptor comes from an adult woman who had mild COVID-19 (a few samples of this study predate the infection). Cell type and time point are not known. The CDR3 spells CASSLGGTGVHEQYF. The CDR3 nucleotides are TGCGCCAGCAGCTTGGGGGGGACAGGGGTGCACGAGCAGTACTTC.